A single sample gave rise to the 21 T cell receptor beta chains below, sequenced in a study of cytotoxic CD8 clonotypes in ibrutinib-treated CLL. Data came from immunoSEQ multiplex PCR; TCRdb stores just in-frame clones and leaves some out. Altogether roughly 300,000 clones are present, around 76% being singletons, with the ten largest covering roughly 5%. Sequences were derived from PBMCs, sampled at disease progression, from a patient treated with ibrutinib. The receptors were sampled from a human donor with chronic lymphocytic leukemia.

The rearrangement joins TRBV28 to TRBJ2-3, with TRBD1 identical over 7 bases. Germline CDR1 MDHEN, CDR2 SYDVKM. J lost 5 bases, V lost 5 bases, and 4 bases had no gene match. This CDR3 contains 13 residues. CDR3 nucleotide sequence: TGTGCCAGCAGTACGGGACAGAAAGATACGCAGTATTTT. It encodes CASSTGQKDTQYF. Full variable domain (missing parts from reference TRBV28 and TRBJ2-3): DVKVTQSSRYLVKRTGEKVFLECVQDMDHENMFWYRQDPGLGLRLIYFSYDVKMKEKGDIPEGYSVSREKKERFSLILESASTNQTSMYLCASSTGQKDTQYFGPGTRLTVL.

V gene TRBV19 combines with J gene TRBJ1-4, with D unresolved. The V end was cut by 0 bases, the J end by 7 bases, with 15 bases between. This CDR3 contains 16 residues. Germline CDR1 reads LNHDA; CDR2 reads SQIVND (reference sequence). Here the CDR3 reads CASSIEGPLGSEKLFF. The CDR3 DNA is TGTGCCAGTAGTATAGAGGGCCCCCTTGGCAGTGAAAAACTGTTTTTT.

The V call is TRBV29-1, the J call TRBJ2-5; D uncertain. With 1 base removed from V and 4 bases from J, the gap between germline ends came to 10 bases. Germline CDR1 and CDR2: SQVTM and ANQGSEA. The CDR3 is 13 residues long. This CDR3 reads CSVEAILLETQYF. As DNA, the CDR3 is TGCAGCGTTGAAGCCATCCTCTTAGAGACCCAGTACTTC.

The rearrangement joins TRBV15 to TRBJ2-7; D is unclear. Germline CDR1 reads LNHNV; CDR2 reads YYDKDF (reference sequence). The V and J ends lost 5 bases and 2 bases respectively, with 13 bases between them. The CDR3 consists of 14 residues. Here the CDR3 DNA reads TGTGCCACCAGCCCGGTTACCGGTACCTACGAGCAGTACTTC. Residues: CATSPVTGTYEQYF.

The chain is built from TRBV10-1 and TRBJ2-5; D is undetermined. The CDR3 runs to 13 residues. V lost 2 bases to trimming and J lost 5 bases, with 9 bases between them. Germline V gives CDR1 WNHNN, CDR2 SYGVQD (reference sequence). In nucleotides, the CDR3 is TGCGCCAGCAGTGAGGCAGGTTGGGAGACCCAGTACTTC. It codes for CASSEAGWETQYF.

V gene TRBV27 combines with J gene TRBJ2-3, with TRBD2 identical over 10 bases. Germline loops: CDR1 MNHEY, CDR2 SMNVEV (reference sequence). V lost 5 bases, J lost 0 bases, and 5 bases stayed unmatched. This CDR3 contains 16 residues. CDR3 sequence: CASSKTSGSSTDTQYF. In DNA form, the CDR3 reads TGTGCCAGCAGTAAGACTAGCGGGTCAAGCACAGATACGCAGTATTTT.

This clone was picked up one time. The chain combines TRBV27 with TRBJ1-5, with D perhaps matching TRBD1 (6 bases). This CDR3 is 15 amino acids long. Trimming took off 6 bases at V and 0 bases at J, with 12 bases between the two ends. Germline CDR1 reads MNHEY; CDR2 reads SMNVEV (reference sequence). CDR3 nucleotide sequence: TGTGCCAGCAGCCGGACAGTGAGTAGCAATCAGCCCCAGCATTTT. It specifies CASSRTVSSNQPQHF.

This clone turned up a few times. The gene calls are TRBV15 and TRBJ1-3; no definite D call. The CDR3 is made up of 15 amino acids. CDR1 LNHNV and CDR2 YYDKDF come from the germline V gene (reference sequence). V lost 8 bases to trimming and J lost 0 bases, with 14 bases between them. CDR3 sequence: CATSADGYSGNTIYF. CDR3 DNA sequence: TGTGCCACCTCCGCGGACGGGTACTCTGGAAACACCATATATTTT. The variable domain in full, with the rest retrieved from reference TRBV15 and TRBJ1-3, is DAMVIQNPRYQVTQFGKPVTLSCSQTLNHNVMYWYQQKSSQAPKLLFHYYDKDFNNEADTPDNFQSRRPNTSFCFLDIRSPGLGDTAMYLCATSADGYSGNTIYFGEGSWLTVV.

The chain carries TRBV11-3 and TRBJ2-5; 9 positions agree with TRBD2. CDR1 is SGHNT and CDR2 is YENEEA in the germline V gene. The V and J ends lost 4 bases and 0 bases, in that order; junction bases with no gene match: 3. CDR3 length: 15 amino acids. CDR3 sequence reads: CASSSSSGNQETQYF. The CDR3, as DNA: TGTGCCAGCAGCTCCTCTAGCGGGAACCAAGAGACCCAGTACTTC.

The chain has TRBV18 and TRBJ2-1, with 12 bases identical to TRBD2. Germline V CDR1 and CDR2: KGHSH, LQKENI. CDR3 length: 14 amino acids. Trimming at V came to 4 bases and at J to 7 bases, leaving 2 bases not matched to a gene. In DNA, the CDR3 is TGTGCCAGCTCACGCACTAGCGGGAGGAATGAGCAGTTCTTC. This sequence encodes CASSRTSGRNEQFF.

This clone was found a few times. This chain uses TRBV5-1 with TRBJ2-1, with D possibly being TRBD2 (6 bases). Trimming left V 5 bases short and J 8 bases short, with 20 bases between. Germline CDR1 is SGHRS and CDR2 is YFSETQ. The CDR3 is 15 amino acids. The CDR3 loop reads CASRGTGDRRHEQFF. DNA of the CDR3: TGCGCCAGCAGGGGAACGGGGGACCGACGCCATGAGCAGTTCTTC.

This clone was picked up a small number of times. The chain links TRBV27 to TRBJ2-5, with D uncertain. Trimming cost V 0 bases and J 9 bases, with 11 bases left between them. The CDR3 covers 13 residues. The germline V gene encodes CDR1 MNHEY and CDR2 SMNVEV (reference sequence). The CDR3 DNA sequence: TGTGCCAGCAGTTTATCACCCCATCGATCCCAGTACTTC. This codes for CASSLSPHRSQYF.

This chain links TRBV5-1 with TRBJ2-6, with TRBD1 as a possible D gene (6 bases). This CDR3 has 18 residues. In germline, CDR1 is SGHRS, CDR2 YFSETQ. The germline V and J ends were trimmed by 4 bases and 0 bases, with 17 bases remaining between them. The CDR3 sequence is CASSLDWAGDSGANVLTF. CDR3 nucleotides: TGCGCCAGCAGCCTGGACTGGGCAGGGGACTCTGGGGCCAACGTCCTGACTTTC.

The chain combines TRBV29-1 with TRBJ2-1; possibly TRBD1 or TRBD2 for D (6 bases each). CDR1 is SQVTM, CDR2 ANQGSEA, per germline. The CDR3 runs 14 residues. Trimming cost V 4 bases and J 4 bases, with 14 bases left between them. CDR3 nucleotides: TGCAGCGTTGGGAGGGGGACCCTTTACAATGAGCAGTTCTTC. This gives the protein CSVGRGTLYNEQFF.

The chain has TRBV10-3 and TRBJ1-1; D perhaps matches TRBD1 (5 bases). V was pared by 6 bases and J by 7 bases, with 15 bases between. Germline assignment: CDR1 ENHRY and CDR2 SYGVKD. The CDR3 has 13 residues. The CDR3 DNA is TGTGCCATCAGCGGTGCCCGACAGTATGAAGCTTTCTTT. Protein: CAISGARQYEAFF.

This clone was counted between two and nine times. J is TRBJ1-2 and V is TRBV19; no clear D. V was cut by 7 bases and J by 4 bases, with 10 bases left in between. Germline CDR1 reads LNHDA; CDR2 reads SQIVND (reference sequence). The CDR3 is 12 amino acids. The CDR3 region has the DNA TGTGCCAGTAATCACAAGTCCTATGGCTACACCTTC. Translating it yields CASNHKSYGYTF.

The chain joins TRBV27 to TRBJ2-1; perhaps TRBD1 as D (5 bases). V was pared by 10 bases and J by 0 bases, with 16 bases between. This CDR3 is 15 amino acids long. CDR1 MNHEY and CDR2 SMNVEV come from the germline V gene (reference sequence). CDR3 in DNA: TGTGCCACCAAACACACAGGAAGCTCCTACAATGAGCAGTTCTTC. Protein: CATKHTGSSYNEQFF.

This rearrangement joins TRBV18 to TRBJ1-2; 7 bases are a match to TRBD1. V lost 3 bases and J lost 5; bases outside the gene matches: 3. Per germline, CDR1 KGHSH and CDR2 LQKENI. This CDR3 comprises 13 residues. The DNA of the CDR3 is TGTGCCAGCTCACCCGGGACAGCGTATGGCTACACCTTC. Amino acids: CASSPGTAYGYTF. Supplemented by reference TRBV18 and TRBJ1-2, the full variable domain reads NAGVMQNPRHLVRRRGQEARLRCSPMKGHSHVYWYRQLPEEGLKFMVYLQKENIIDESGMPKERFSAEFPKEGPSILRIQQVVRGDSAAYFCASSPGTAYGYTFGSGTRLTVV.

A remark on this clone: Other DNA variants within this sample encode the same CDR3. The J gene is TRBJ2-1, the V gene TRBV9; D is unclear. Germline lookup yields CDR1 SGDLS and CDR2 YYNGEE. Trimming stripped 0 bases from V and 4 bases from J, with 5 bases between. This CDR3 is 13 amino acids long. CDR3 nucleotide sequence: TGTGCCAGCAGCGTAGGTTCTTACAATGAGCAGTTCTTC. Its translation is CASSVGSYNEQFF.

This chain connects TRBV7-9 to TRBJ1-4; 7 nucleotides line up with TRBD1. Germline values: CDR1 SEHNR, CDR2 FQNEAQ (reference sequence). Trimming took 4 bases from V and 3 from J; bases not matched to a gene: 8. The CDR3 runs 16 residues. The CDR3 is CASSSVRQGANEKLFF. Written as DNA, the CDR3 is TGTGCCAGCAGCTCCGTTAGACAGGGCGCTAATGAAAAACTGTTTTTT.

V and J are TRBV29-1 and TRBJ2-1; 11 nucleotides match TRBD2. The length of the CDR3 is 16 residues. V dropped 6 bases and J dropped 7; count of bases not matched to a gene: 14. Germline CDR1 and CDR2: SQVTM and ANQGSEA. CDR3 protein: CSVERLAGGRLNEQFF. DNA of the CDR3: TGCAGCGTGGAGAGGTTAGCGGGGGGGCGGTTGAATGAGCAGTTCTTC.